Following are 15 T cell receptor beta chains from one sample sequenced in a study of cytomegalovirus exposure and HLA in healthy donors. Here immunoSEQ multiplex PCR was the method, and the copy in TCRdb shows in-frame clones only, minus some. The repertoire holds approximately 150,000 clones, with about 91% as singletons. What was sequenced was PBMCs. The receptors derive from a man younger than 30 in good health and CMV-seropositive.

V usage is TRBV28 and J usage is TRBJ2-2, with TRBD1 identical over 7 bases. V trimming: 7 bases; J trimming: 1 base; junction bases outside the gene matches: 3. There are 14 residues in the CDR3. Germline CDR1 MDHEN, CDR2 SYDVKM. The chain's CDR3 is CASTPGGNTGELFF. The DNA of the CDR3 is TGTGCCAGCACCCCAGGGGGGAACACCGGGGAGCTGTTTTTT.

A single count supports this clone. V and J are TRBV6-5 and TRBJ1-5, with 7 bases matching TRBD1. This CDR3 has 12 amino acids. V trimming: 8 bases; J trimming: 4 bases; junction bases outside the gene matches: 2. Per the germline V gene, CDR1 is MNHEY and CDR2 is SVGAGI. DNA of the CDR3: TGTGCCAGCGGGACAGAGAATCAGCCCCAGCATTTT. Translation gives CASGTENQPQHF.

The chain joins TRBV7-2 to TRBJ1-5, with 7 nucleotides matching TRBD1. Germline CDR1 is SGHTA and CDR2 is FQGNSA. The CDR3 covers 14 residues. The trim removed 4 bases at V and 3 bases at J, leaving 3 bases unmatched. CDR3 DNA sequence: TGTGCCAGCAGCTCACAGGGGATCAATCAGCCCCAGCATTTT. It translates to CASSSQGINQPQHF.

The chain has TRBV19 and TRBJ1-1; D unclear. V was pared by 5 bases and J by 6 bases, with 7 bases between. CDR3 size: 11 residues. Germline V gene data show CDR1 as LNHDA and CDR2 as SQIVND (reference sequence). CDR3 nucleotide sequence: TGTGCCAGTAGTCAGAGGGCTGAAGCTTTCTTT. Protein: CASSQRAEAFF.

The V gene is TRBV5-1, the J gene TRBJ2-3; the match to TRBD2 covers 13 bases. The CDR3 loop spans 16 amino acids. J gave up 4 bases and V 3 bases, and 5 bases lay outside the gene matches. CDR1 and CDR2 (germline): SGHRS, YFSETQ. Here the CDR3 reads CASSSRTSGGPDTQYF. The CDR3 nucleotides read TGCGCCAGCAGCTCCAGGACTAGCGGGGGCCCAGATACGCAGTATTTT.

This chain joins TRBV18 and TRBJ1-5, with 10 bases that match TRBD1. The CDR3 covers 14 residues. In germline, CDR1 is KGHSH, CDR2 LQKENI. Germline trimming cut 4 bases from V and 5 bases from J; bases unmatched to any gene: 2. CDR3: CASSLGQGHQPQHF. CDR3 nucleotide sequence: TGTGCCAGCTCACTGGGACAGGGGCATCAGCCCCAGCATTTT.

The chain uses TRBV25-1 and TRBJ2-3; TRBD1 matches at 7 bases. Germline-derived CDR1 and CDR2 are MGHDK and SYGVNS. V shed 6 bases and J 3 bases; nucleotides not matched to a gene: 9. The CDR3 is 15 residues long. This CDR3 reads CASRRTGRVTDTQYF. The CDR3 bases are TGTGCCAGCAGAAGGACAGGCCGGGTTACAGATACGCAGTATTTT.

The chain joins TRBV6-6 to TRBJ2-1, with D maybe TRBD2 (5 bases). CDR3 length: 15 residues. CDR1 MNHNY and CDR2 SVGAGI come from the germline V gene (reference sequence). Deletions cut 2 bases from V and 8 bases from J, with 16 bases between. The CDR3 DNA is TGTGCCAGCAGTTACCCGGGGAACCTGAGAGATGAGCAGTTCTTC. Protein sequence: CASSYPGNLRDEQFF.

This clone appeared a few times. The V gene is TRBV30, the J gene TRBJ1-1; the D is unclear. The germline V and J ends were trimmed by 8 bases and 1 base, with 11 bases remaining between them. This CDR3 is 12 amino acids long. Germline CDR1 and CDR2: GTSNPN and SVGIG (reference sequence). For the CDR3, the DNA is TGTGCCGGGAAAAACAGGAACACTGAAGCTTTCTTT. This codes for CAGKNRNTEAFF.

The V call is TRBV28, the J call TRBJ1-1; D perhaps matches TRBD1 (6 bases). The CDR3 is 15 residues long. Trimming removed 4 bases from V and 3 bases from J, with 15 bases in between. CDR1 MDHEN and CDR2 SYDVKM come from the germline V gene. CDR3 nucleotides: TGTGCCAGCAGTTCTCACAGGGCGGGGGACACTGAAGCTTTCTTT. It specifies CASSSHRAGDTEAFF.

This rearrangement joins TRBV29-1 to TRBJ1-3; 7 nucleotides agree with TRBD1. The V and J ends lost 5 bases and 0 bases, in that order; junction bases with no gene match: 7. This CDR3 is built from 15 residues. Looked up from germline, CDR1 is SQVTM and CDR2 is ANQGSEA. This CDR3 is CSVTRDSNSGNTIYF. The DNA for the CDR3 is TGCAGCGTTACCCGGGACAGCAACTCTGGAAACACCATATATTTT.

V is TRBV10-2 and J is TRBJ2-3, with a weak D call TRBD1 (6 bases). Germline-derived CDR1 and CDR2 are WSHSY and SAAADI. This CDR3 is built from 14 residues. Trimming removed 7 bases from V and 2 bases from J, with 13 bases in between. The CDR3 loop is CASNLGAITDTQYF. The CDR3 DNA is TGCGCCAGCAACCTGGGGGCGATCACAGATACGCAGTATTTT.

This chain connects TRBV6-6 to TRBJ1-4; no firm D call. Between the trimmed V and J ends, which lost 4 bases and 11 bases, there was a span of 14 bases. Germline assignment: CDR1 MNHNY and CDR2 SVGAGI (reference sequence). This CDR3 has 13 residues. CDR3 DNA: TGTGCCAGCAGTTCCCTGGGGAGGGAGAAACTGTTTTTT. It is translated as CASSSLGREKLFF.

This chain connects TRBV6-1 to TRBJ1-1, with unresolved D. V was cut by 0 bases and J by 1 base, with 6 bases left in between. The CDR3 has 14 residues. The germline V gene has CDR1 MNHNS and CDR2 SASEGT. The CDR3 is CASSEAHRNTEAFF. The DNA of the CDR3 is TGTGCCAGCAGTGAAGCCCACAGGAACACTGAAGCTTTCTTT.

This chain links TRBV7-9 with TRBJ2-3; no reliable D call. The CDR3 has 14 amino acids. CDR1 and CDR2 (germline): SEHNR, FQNEAQ (reference sequence). V lost 4 bases and J lost 2, with 10 bases in between. This CDR3 is CASSSTYNTDTQYF. CDR3 DNA sequence: TGTGCCAGCAGCTCAACCTATAACACAGATACGCAGTATTTT.